Each of the 27 T cell receptor beta chains below was sequenced from the same sample in a study of tumour-infiltrating T cells in Burkitt lymphoma (TCRdb year 2020). The method behind the library was the immunoSEQ multiplex PCR assay. TCRdb carries this immuneACCESS record with in-frame sequences only. Its versions omit some clonotypes, under half of them owing to an unresolved V gene in the studies checked, with the rest unexplained. The sample contains approximately 46,000 clones, around 31% of them found a single time. Around 3% of the sample is taken by the ten largest. Material for sequencing was tumor tissue. The receptors were sampled from a human donor with Burkitt lymphoma.

V gene TRBV13 combines with J gene TRBJ1-4; D is ambiguous. Germline CDR1 is PRHDT and CDR2 is FYEKMQ (reference sequence). CDR3 length: 11 amino acids. V was cut by 0 bases and J by 8 bases, with 1 base left in between. The CDR3 nucleotides are TGTGCCAGCAGCTTAGGGGAAAAACTGTTTTTT. It codes for CASSLGEKLFF.

The V call is TRBV5-1, the J call TRBJ2-7; 7 bases line up with TRBD1. The V and J ends lost 4 bases and 4 bases, in that order; junction bases with no gene match: 11. Germline CDR1 is SGHRS and CDR2 is YFSETQ. The CDR3 sequence is 15 residues long. This chain's CDR3 is CASSPRQGVAYEQYF. DNA for the CDR3: TGCGCCAGCAGCCCAAGACAGGGAGTAGCGTACGAGCAGTACTTC.

This sequence joins TRBV10-3 and TRBJ2-6; D perhaps matches TRBD1 (5 bases). The CDR3 runs 16 residues. CDR1 and CDR2 from the germline V gene are ENHRY and SYGVKD. The germline V and J ends were trimmed by 10 bases and 0 bases, with 16 bases remaining between them. CDR3 residues: CATRQFGFSGANVLTF. CDR3 DNA: TGTGCCACGAGACAGTTCGGGTTCTCTGGGGCCAACGTCCTGACTTTC.

This clone was found a few times. V usage is TRBV2 and J usage is TRBJ1-2, with D possibly matching TRBD1 (5 bases). V shed 7 bases and J shed 14 bases, with 14 bases lying between them. CDR3 size: 10 residues. Germline V gene sequence: CDR1 SNHLY, CDR2 FYNNEI. CDR3 sequence (DNA): TGTGCCAGCAACGACAGTTCTCCGACCTTC. Its translation: CASNDSSPTF.

The genes are TRBV10-2 and TRBJ1-3; D is ambiguous. V lost 6 bases and J lost 0, with 12 bases in between. Germline-derived CDR1 and CDR2 are WSHSY and SAAADI. The CDR3 extends over 15 amino acids. The CDR3 DNA sequence: TGCGCCAGCAGCGCTAACGGGATCTCTGGAAACACCATATATTTT. This encodes CASSANGISGNTIYF.

The rearrangement uses TRBV27 and TRBJ1-6, with no clear D. This CDR3 has 14 amino acids. V lost 5 bases and J lost 6, with 11 bases in between. Per germline, CDR1 MNHEY and CDR2 SMNVEV (reference sequence). Here the CDR3 reads CASSIWWGNSPLHF. The CDR3 nucleotides are TGTGCCAGCAGTATCTGGTGGGGTAATTCACCCCTCCACTTT.

CDR3 nucleotide sequence: TGTGCCAGCAGCCTCGGACAGACGTCTGGAAACACCATATATTTT. This translates into CASSLGQTSGNTIYF. V is TRBV6-6 and J is TRBJ1-3, with a weak D call TRBD1 (6 bases). Germline values: CDR1 MNHNY, CDR2 SVGAGI (reference sequence). The V end was cut by 6 bases, the J end by 1 base, with 13 bases between. The CDR3 totals 15 residues.

This clone was seen a handful of times. J is TRBJ2-3 and V is TRBV2; tentative D call: TRBD2 (5 bases). V lost 6 bases to trimming and J lost 3 bases, with 13 bases between them. The length of the CDR3 is 14 residues. Germline loops: CDR1 SNHLY, CDR2 FYNNEI. This CDR3 reads CASSELVPTDTQYF. CDR3 nucleotides: TGTGCCAGCAGCGAACTAGTGCCTACAGATACGCAGTATTTT.

This chain connects TRBV4-2 to TRBJ1-3; no clear D gene. This CDR3 spans 14 amino acids. V was trimmed by 0 bases and J by 2 bases, leaving 5 bases between them. Germline V gene lookup returns CDR1 LGHNA and CDR2 YNFKEQ. As DNA, the CDR3 is TGTGCCAGCAGCCAAGAGGGGACTGGAAACACCATATATTTT. Its protein is CASSQEGTGNTIYF.

The V call is TRBV4-3, the J call TRBJ2-5; D not certain. Germline lookup yields CDR1 LGHNA and CDR2 YSLEER. V lost 4 bases and J 7 bases, leaving 13 bases between the germline ends. This CDR3 is built from 13 residues. This CDR3 is CASSPHPAGTQYF. CDR3 sequence (DNA): TGCGCCAGCAGCCCCCACCCGGCTGGGACCCAGTACTTC.

This clone was observed a single time. The CDR3 nucleotides read TGTGCCAGCAGCCATCGACAGGGGGACTACGAGCAGTACTTC. Its protein is CASSHRQGDYEQYF. The chain employs TRBV5-8 and TRBJ2-7; TRBD1 agrees at 9 bases. Germline lookup yields CDR1 SGHTS and CDR2 YDEGEE. V lost 4 bases and J lost 3; bases outside the gene matches: 5. CDR3 length: 14 amino acids.

The CDR3 DNA is TGTGCCATCAGTGCGCCAGACAACGCTAACTATGGCTACACCTTC. Translating it yields CAISAPDNANYGYTF. J is TRBJ1-2 and V is TRBV10-3; no clear D gene. Trimming took off 4 bases at V and 0 bases at J, with 12 bases between the two ends. Germline V lookup: CDR1 ENHRY, CDR2 SYGVKD. The CDR3 covers 15 residues.

The table lists this clone with a few counts. The V call is TRBV29-1, the J call TRBJ2-7, with 9 bases identical to TRBD2. CDR1 is SQVTM, CDR2 ANQGSEA, per germline. The CDR3 sequence is 15 residues long. V was pared by 8 bases and J by 3 bases, with 14 bases of the junction left unmatched. The CDR3 DNA reads TGCAGCCAACCGATGGCGGGGGGGACCGGCTACGAGCAGTACTTC. Protein: CSQPMAGGTGYEQYF.

In this sample, this clone turned up a few times. The V and J genes are TRBV4-2 and TRBJ1-2; 8 bases map to TRBD1. The V gene's germline CDR1 is LGHNA and CDR2 YNFKEQ. Trimming cost V 10 bases and J 4 bases; bases outside gene matches: 17. The CDR3 is made up of 16 amino acids. CDR3 region: CATLSQGESESYGYTF. CDR3 nucleotide sequence: TGTGCCACCCTGTCACAGGGGGAATCAGAGAGCTATGGCTACACCTTC.

This clone was counted only a few times. The rearrangement joins TRBV4-3 to TRBJ1-2; D gene uncertain. Germline V gene lookup returns CDR1 LGHNA and CDR2 YSLEER. The CDR3 is 14 amino acids. Trimming shortened V by 0 bases and J by 6 bases, and 11 bases separated the two germline ends. In nucleotides, the CDR3 is TGCGCCAGCAGCCAAGATAGAGTGGATCATGGCTACACCTTC. This codes for CASSQDRVDHGYTF.

The chain has TRBV6-1 and TRBJ2-7; maybe TRBD1 (6 bases). The CDR3 consists of 13 residues. V was shortened by 8 bases and J by 6 bases, with 17 bases between the two germline ends. Germline CDR1 MNHNS, CDR2 SASEGT. Here the CDR3 reads CASGRGYRAEQYF. The CDR3 DNA follows: TGTGCCAGCGGACGGGGTTACAGGGCCGAGCAGTACTTC.

In this sample, this clone turned up a few times. The chain is built from TRBV7-2 and TRBJ1-2; TRBD1 agrees at 8 bases. Germline assignment: CDR1 SGHTA and CDR2 FQGNSA. CDR3 length: 13 residues. Trimming took 5 bases from V and 4 from J; bases not matched to a gene: 3. For the CDR3, the DNA is TGTGCCAGCAGCCCGGACAGGGCCTATGGCTACACCTTC. It yields the protein CASSPDRAYGYTF.

The chain has TRBV4-2 and TRBJ2-3, with 9 bases that match TRBD2. The V gene's germline CDR1 is LGHNA and CDR2 YNFKEQ. The CDR3 totals 15 residues. V lost 8 bases to trimming and J lost 2 bases; unmatched junction nucleotides: 8. CDR3 amino acids: CASANGGGVTDTQYF. The CDR3 nucleotides are TGTGCCAGCGCTAATGGCGGGGGGGTCACAGATACGCAGTATTTT.

J is TRBJ2-2 and V is TRBV5-5; 8 bases are shared with TRBD1. V lost 4 bases to trimming and J lost 6 bases; unmatched junction nucleotides: 5. This CDR3 has 14 residues. Germline V gene data show CDR1 as SGHKS and CDR2 as YYEKEE (reference sequence). The CDR3 DNA reads TGTGCCAGCAGCCAGATACAGGGGGCCGGGGAGCTGTTTTTT. It specifies CASSQIQGAGELFF.

The sample holds a few counts of this clone. The rearrangement uses TRBV7-9 and TRBJ1-2, with a tentative D call TRBD1 (5 bases). From germline, CDR1 is SEHNR and CDR2 FQNEAQ (reference sequence). The CDR3 length is 15 residues. V was shortened by 1 base and J by 6 bases, with 15 bases between the two germline ends. The DNA for the CDR3 is TGTGCCAGCAGCTTAGAGTTTGGGGCGCCCCATGGCTACACCTTC. Protein: CASSLEFGAPHGYTF.

V is TRBV10-3 and J is TRBJ1-1; no clear D. Trimming took 3 bases from V and 4 from J, leaving 12 bases between them. The length of the CDR3 is 14 residues. Germline V CDR1 and CDR2: ENHRY, SYGVKD. CDR3 DNA: TGTGCCATCAGTGACCCCTTGAGCCCCACTGAAGCTTTCTTT. It codes for CAISDPLSPTEAFF.

The rearrangement links TRBV19 to TRBJ1-2; D unresolved. The CDR3 covers 13 residues. Trimming removed 4 bases at V and 8 bases at J, with 14 bases between. The germline CDR1 and CDR2 sequences are LNHDA and SQIVND (reference sequence). The CDR3 spells CASSKWARWGYTF. The DNA of the CDR3 is TGTGCCAGTAGTAAGTGGGCCAGGTGGGGCTACACCTTC.

This chain connects TRBV29-1 to TRBJ1-1; TRBD1 matches 7 bases. The CDR3 has 11 residues. V trimming: 5 bases; J trimming: 9 bases; junction bases outside the gene matches: 6. CDR1 and CDR2 (germline): SQVTM, ANQGSEA. This chain's CDR3 is CSVPRDSQAFF. CDR3 DNA sequence: TGCAGCGTTCCCCGGGACAGTCAAGCTTTCTTT.

The rearrangement joins TRBV7-2 to TRBJ1-2, with D tentatively TRBD1 (5 bases). V was trimmed by 2 bases and J by 4 bases, leaving 14 bases between them. Germline V gene lookup returns CDR1 SGHTA and CDR2 FQGNSA. This CDR3 contains 15 residues. The CDR3 loop is CASSLLAGPGYGYTF. In DNA form, the CDR3 reads TGTGCCAGCAGCTTACTAGCGGGACCCGGCTATGGCTACACCTTC. Full variable domain (remainder filled in from reference TRBV7-2 and TRBJ1-2): GAGVSQSPSNKVTEKGKDVELRCDPISGHTALYWYRQSLGQGLEFLIYFQGNSAPDKSGLPSDRFSAERTGGSVSTLTIQRTQQEDSAVYLCASSLLAGPGYGYTFGSGTRLTVV.

This clone was seen a few times. The chain links TRBV14 to TRBJ2-1; perhaps TRBD2 as D (5 bases). The CDR3 has 13 amino acids. The ends were cut back, 3 bases at V and 10 bases at J, with 13 bases in the middle. Germline-derived CDR1 and CDR2 are SGHDN and FVKESK. The CDR3 protein is CASSQGDLQEQFF. The CDR3 region has the DNA TGTGCCAGCAGCCAGGGAGACTTACAGGAGCAGTTCTTC. The variable domain in full, with the rest retrieved from reference TRBV14 and TRBJ2-1, is EAGVTQFPSHSVIEKGQTVTLRCDPISGHDNLYWYRRVMGKEIKFLLHFVKESKQDESGMPNNRFLAERTGGTYSTLKVQPAELEDSGVYFCASSQGDLQEQFFGPGTRLTVL.

The rearrangement uses TRBV7-3 and TRBJ1-6; D unclear. The ends were cut back, 3 bases at V and 7 bases at J, with 7 bases in the middle. The CDR3 extends over 13 amino acids. The V gene's germline CDR1 is SGHTA and CDR2 FQGTGA. In DNA, the CDR3 is TGTGCCAGCAGCTTTGACGGAAATTCACCCCTCCACTTT. This encodes CASSFDGNSPLHF.

This clone occurred a few times. CDR3 amino acids: CASGPAGQLTPYEQYF. In DNA form, the CDR3 reads TGTGCTAGTGGCCCGGCGGGACAGCTTACCCCCTACGAGCAGTACTTC. V is TRBV12-5 and J is TRBJ2-7, with D possibly TRBD1 on 7 matching bases. The CDR3 consists of 16 residues. Deletions cut 6 bases from V and 2 bases from J, with 20 bases between. Germline values: CDR1 LGHNT, CDR2 FRNRAP.